One T cell receptor beta chain is described in this entry. The data derive from a study of immune evolution from preneoplasia to lung adenocarcinoma. Study-level information: HLA loss of heterozygosity: 5.5% to 8.5% AIS, about 15% MIA, about 35% ADC, none AAH.

This CDR3 is built from 19 residues. Per the germline V gene, CDR1 is LGHNT and CDR2 is FRNRAP. The ends were cut back, 1 base at V and 1 base at J, with 22 bases in the middle. Nucleic acids came from premalignant or tumor cells enriched by macro-dissection. Only in-frame clones appear in the TCRdb table, and some are missing; sequencing was by immunoSEQ multiplex PCR. Of under 15,000 clones listed, over 65% are singletons. The source is a person aged 45-69 years with lung adenocarcinoma. The sequenced material came from FFPE tissue from an adenomatous hyperplasia lung lesion. The subset is: atypical adenomatous hyperplasia (AAH), lung preneoplasia. The gene calls are TRBV12-5 and TRBJ1-1, with D possibly TRBD1 on 6 matching bases. CDR3: CASGLGEGRPDRQNTEAFF. For the CDR3, the DNA is TGTGCTAGTGGTTTGGGGGAAGGTAGGCCCGACAGGCAGAACACTGAAGCTTTCTTT.